Below, 20 T cell receptor beta chains from the same sample are listed, as sequenced in a study of blood T cell repertoires in COVID-19. Sequencing was performed with immunoSEQ multiplex PCR; in TCRdb, only in-frame clones are kept and a portion is missing. This table has 250,000 or so clones, around nine tenths appearing once. Source material: peripheral blood. These TCRs come from a man aged 25 to 40 with COVID-19, enrolled during active disease.

This sequence joins TRBV7-9 and TRBJ2-1; TRBD2 agrees at 11 bases. Germline assignment: CDR1 SEHNR and CDR2 FQNEAQ (reference sequence). The CDR3 is 17 amino acids. V gave up 5 bases and J gave up 5 bases; unmatched junction bases: 11. The CDR3 here is CASSPPTGTSGDNEQFF. CDR3 bases: TGTGCCAGCAGCCCTCCCACCGGGACTAGCGGTGACAATGAGCAGTTCTTC.

The chain employs TRBV5-1 and TRBJ2-7; D is possibly TRBD2 (5 bases). V lost 4 bases and J lost 6, with 17 bases in between. Germline V lookup: CDR1 SGHRS, CDR2 YFSETQ. The CDR3 extends over 14 amino acids. The CDR3 coding sequence is TGCGCCAGCAGCCCGCCACATCCCACTAGCGAGCAGTACTTC. This sequence encodes CASSPPHPTSEQYF.

The V gene is TRBV11-2, the J gene TRBJ2-3; 9 bases are a match to TRBD1. Germline V gives CDR1 SGHAT, CDR2 FQNNGV. The CDR3 loop spans 17 amino acids. V lost 3 bases to trimming and J lost 0 bases; unmatched junction nucleotides: 7. CDR3 region: CASSFGQGSSSTDTQYF. CDR3 DNA: TGTGCCAGCAGCTTCGGACAGGGGAGTTCTAGCACAGATACGCAGTATTTT.

The chain joins TRBV3-1 (or the pseudogene TRBV3-2) to TRBJ1-5; D gene unclear. This CDR3 comprises 14 residues. V was clipped by 4 bases and J by 0 bases, with 7 bases between them. The V gene's germline CDR1 is LGHDT and CDR2 YNNKEL (reference sequence). As DNA, the CDR3 is TGTGCCAGCAGCCCCCGGGATAGCAATCAGCCCCAGCATTTT. It is translated as CASSPRDSNQPQHF.

The CDR3 DNA sequence: TGTGCCTGGAGTCCACCGGGACACGACAACTATGGCTACACCTTC. This translates into CAWSPPGHDNYGYTF. The chain is built from TRBV30 and TRBJ1-2; a possible D gene is TRBD1 (6 bases). The V end lost 2 bases, the J end lost 2 bases, and 15 bases lay between the germline ends. The CDR3 consists of 15 residues. The V gene's germline CDR1 is GTSNPN and CDR2 SVGIG (reference sequence).

The genes are TRBV2 and TRBJ2-1; D possibly corresponds to TRBD2 (5 bases). The CDR3 is 15 residues long. Trimming removed 3 bases at V and 0 bases at J, with 9 bases between. Germline loops: CDR1 SNHLY, CDR2 FYNNEI. Written as DNA, the CDR3 is TGTGCCAGCAGTGACATAGCGCACTCCTACAATGAGCAGTTCTTC. It translates to CASSDIAHSYNEQFF.

The rearrangement links TRBV7-3 to TRBJ1-1, with D possibly TRBD1 on 5 matching bases. The CDR3 sequence is 14 residues long. Germline loops: CDR1 SGHTA, CDR2 FQGTGA. Deletions cut 4 bases from V and 3 bases from J, with 12 bases between. The DNA of the CDR3 is TGTGCCAGCAGCTGGGGGGTGGATGACACTGAAGCTTTCTTT. Protein: CASSWGVDDTEAFF.

V is TRBV4-2 and J is TRBJ1-1; D might be TRBD1 (5 bases). CDR3 length: 16 residues. Trimming shortened V by 0 bases and J by 2 bases, and 13 bases separated the two germline ends. The germline V gene has CDR1 LGHNA and CDR2 YNFKEQ. CDR3 amino acids: CASSQDWGSRNTEAFF. The CDR3 region has the DNA TGTGCCAGCAGCCAAGATTGGGGCAGTAGAAACACTGAAGCTTTCTTT.

V usage is TRBV11-2 and J usage is TRBJ2-5; perhaps TRBD1 as D (6 bases). CDR1 and CDR2 (germline): SGHAT, FQNNGV. The CDR3 consists of 14 residues. V gave up 3 bases and J gave up 5 bases, with 13 bases separating them. The CDR3 DNA sequence: TGTGCCAGCAGCTTGTGGGGGCTTCAGGAGACCCAGTACTTC. It specifies CASSLWGLQETQYF.

This CDR3 reads CASSPNRDTNGYTF. For the CDR3, the DNA is TGTGCCAGCAGTCCAAATAGGGACACAAATGGCTACACCTTC. The gene calls are TRBV27 and TRBJ1-2; D may be TRBD1 (6 bases). Trimming removed 5 bases at V and 6 bases at J, with 16 bases between. The length of the CDR3 is 14 residues. Per the germline V gene, CDR1 is MNHEY and CDR2 is SMNVEV (reference sequence).

In its sample, this clone was seen a few times. V is TRBV9 and J is TRBJ2-1; TRBD2 is a possible D gene (6 bases). V lost 4 bases, J lost 2 bases, and 10 bases lay in between. CDR1 and CDR2 (germline): SGDLS, YYNGEE. The CDR3 totals 14 residues. The DNA for the CDR3 is TGTGCCAGCAGCACAGAGCGGGCCTACAATGAGCAGTTCTTC. This encodes CASSTERAYNEQFF.

This rearrangement joins TRBV3-1 (or the pseudogene TRBV3-2) to TRBJ1-2; 7 bases fit TRBD1. The CDR3 has 11 amino acids. Germline values: CDR1 LGHDT, CDR2 YNNKEL (reference sequence). After removal of 7 bases from V and 6 bases from J, the junction contained 2 bases not matched to a gene. CDR3 region: CASTGGNGYTF. CDR3 sequence (DNA): TGTGCCAGCACAGGGGGAAATGGCTACACCTTC.

V and J are TRBV9 and TRBJ1-1; 10 positions match TRBD1. The CDR3 totals 17 residues. Germline V lookup: CDR1 SGDLS, CDR2 YYNGEE. J was trimmed by 1 base and V by 4 bases; bases with no gene match: 10. CDR3 DNA: TGTGCCAGCAGCTCAAGGGGGACAGGGGCGGCGAACACTGAAGCTTTCTTT. This gives the protein CASSSRGTGAANTEAFF.

This sequence joins TRBV18 and TRBJ1-1; TRBD1 might be the D (6 bases). The CDR3 runs 14 residues. Germline CDR1 and CDR2: KGHSH and LQKENI. V lost 3 bases and J lost 1, with 9 bases in between. Here the CDR3 reads CASSPQTGNTEAFF. CDR3 bases: TGTGCCAGCTCACCTCAGACAGGGAACACTGAAGCTTTCTTT.

The chain combines TRBV27 with TRBJ1-2, with 8 bases aligning to TRBD1. Germline trimming cut 7 bases from V and 2 bases from J; bases unmatched to any gene: 6. Per the germline V gene, CDR1 is MNHEY and CDR2 is SMNVEV (reference sequence). The CDR3 extends over 14 amino acids. CDR3 sequence: CASTSGTGNYGYTF. In DNA form, the CDR3 reads TGTGCCAGCACCTCCGGGACAGGCAACTATGGCTACACCTTC.

As DNA, the CDR3 is TGTGCCAGCAGCGTAGGGGGGCAGAATGGGTCACCCCTCCACTTT. Translation gives CASSVGGQNGSPLHF. V gene TRBV9 combines with J gene TRBJ1-6; D possibly corresponds to TRBD1 (6 bases). The CDR3 is 15 residues long. The germline V and J ends were trimmed by 0 bases and 10 bases, with 14 bases remaining between them. The germline gives CDR1 SGDLS, CDR2 YYNGEE.

In its sample, this clone was seen once. The chain links TRBV3-1 (or the pseudogene TRBV3-2) to TRBJ1-5, with a possible D match to TRBD1 (5 bases). The length of the CDR3 is 15 residues. The V end lost 5 bases, the J end lost 3 bases, and 14 bases lay between the germline ends. Germline CDR1 reads LGHDT; CDR2 reads YNNKEL (reference sequence). DNA of the CDR3: TGTGCCAGCAGCTCGCGTGCAGGGATCAATCAGCCCCAGCATTTT. It encodes CASSSRAGINQPQHF.

The table lists this clone with a count of one. The V call is TRBV19, the J call TRBJ2-2; unclear D gene. V lost 9 bases and J lost 2, with 16 bases in between. This CDR3 has 15 amino acids. Per germline, CDR1 LNHDA and CDR2 SQIVND (reference sequence). CDR3 coding DNA: TGTGCCAGCCTTTCCGGAGACGAAAACACCGGGGAGCTGTTTTTT. It encodes CASLSGDENTGELFF. The whole variable domain, filled in from reference TRBV19 and TRBJ2-2, reads DGGITQSPKYLFRKEGQNVTLSCEQNLNHDAMYWYRQDPGQGLRLIYYSQIVNDFQKGDIAEGYSVSREKKESFPLTVTSAQKNPTAFYLCASLSGDENTGELFFGEGSRLTVL.

This sequence joins TRBV7-9 and TRBJ1-6; D is undetermined. CDR1 is SEHNR, CDR2 FQNEAQ, per germline (reference sequence). The CDR3 has 13 residues. With 3 bases removed from V and 7 bases from J, the gap between germline ends came to 7 bases. CDR3 sequence: CASSFGSNSPLHF. CDR3 coding DNA: TGTGCCAGCAGCTTCGGGAGCAATTCACCCCTCCACTTT.

This chain joins TRBV30 and TRBJ1-1; no reliable D call. Between the trimmed V and J ends, which lost 2 bases and 5 bases, there was a span of 9 bases. This CDR3 spans 12 amino acids. Germline loops: CDR1 GTSNPN, CDR2 SVGIG (reference sequence). CDR3 nucleotide sequence: TGTGCCTGGAGTACAGAGTCTACTGAAGCTTTCTTT. This encodes CAWSTESTEAFF.